The present T cell receptor beta chain was sequenced within a study of naive and memory T cell subsets. The length of the CDR3 is 12 residues. Trimming removed 8 bases from V and 6 bases from J, with 14 bases in between. Looked up from germline, CDR1 is MNHEY and CDR2 is SVGAGI. The beta constant-region primer was an equimolar mix of two oligonucleotides covering TRBC1 and TRBC2. Four rounds of PCR amplified the ligated cDNA using nested alpha and beta constant-region primers plus SP2. TCRdb itself ran the UMI-ligation and nested PCR reads through MiXCR, one entry per CDR3 protein. The table records 95,000 to 150,000 distinct CDR3 sequences, roughly 32% of them present only once. As for this clonotype: What it recognizes is unknown.

General study points: Gini index rose across naive, CM, EM and EMRA in CD4 and CD8.

The receptor was isolated from a human donor in good health. Sequencing was performed on central memory CD4+ T cells from blood. V usage is TRBV6-5 and J usage is TRBJ2-7, with no clear D. CDR3: CASGRIGSEQYF. As DNA, the CDR3 is TGTGCCAGCGGCCGTATTGGAAGCGAGCAGTACTTC.